These T cell receptor beta chains were read from a single sample in a study of shared clonotypes between healthy human individuals. Repertoires were generated with immunoSEQ multiplex PCR, while TCRdb's copy carries only in-frame clones and drops some. This table has approximately 2.5 million clones, approximately 92% appearing once. Sequenced sample: naive CD4+ T cells sorted from blood. The receptors stem from a man aged 18 to 29 in good health. Each CDR3 is given with its conserved first and last residue. D genes are given only for firm matches. Size values are once, few and many counts, or a class for expanded clones, and some rows have none.

.	TRBV7-2	.	TRBJ1-1	TGTGCCAGCAGCCCCAGGGTAGGGAACACTGAAGCTTTCTTT	CASSPRVGNTEAFF
TRBD2	TRBV30	.	TRBJ2-3	TGTGCCTGGAGTGCACTAGCGGGAGAGATGGCTACGCAGTATTTT	CAWSALAGEMATQYF
.	TRBV27	.	TRBJ1-6	TGTGCCAGCAGTTTATTAACAGGGCTCGATAATTCACCCCTCCACTTT	CASSLLTGLDNSPLHF
TRBD2	TRBV12-5	.	TRBJ2-3	TGTGCTAGTGGGACTAGCGGGAATACAGATACGCAGTATTTT	CASGTSGNTDTQYF
.	TRBV6-1	.	TRBJ1-2	TGTGCCAGCAGACAGACCTACACTGGGACCTATGGCTACACCTTC	CASRQTYTGTYGYTF
TRBD1	TRBV29-1	.	TRBJ2-7	TGCAGCGTCGAAGGGGACAGGGGTGAGCAGTACTTC	CSVEGDRGEQYF
.	TRBV7-6	.	TRBJ1-4	TGTGCCAGCAGCTCCCTCAGGGGTGCGACTAATGAAAAACTGTTTTTT	CASSSLRGATNEKLFF
.	TRBV11-3	.	TRBJ2-3	TGTGCCAGCAGCTTATTACCTGACACAGATACGCAGTATTTT	CASSLLPDTDTQYF
.	TRBV7-9	.	TRBJ2-7	TGTGCCAGCAGTAAAGAGGGGGGTTCCTACGAGCAGTACTTC	CASSKEGGSYEQYF
.	TRBV7-3	.	TRBJ2-2	TGTGCCAGCAGCTCGAAAGTCACCGGGGAGCTGTTTTTT	CASSSKVTGELFF
TRBD1	TRBV27	.	TRBJ2-7	TGTGCCAGCAGTTTTACCGCCGGGACAGGGATGAACGAGCAGTACTTC	CASSFTAGTGMNEQYF
.	TRBV15	few	TRBJ1-1	TGTGCCACCAGCAGAGTACAGAACACTGAAGCTTTCTTT	CATSRVQNTEAFF
TRBD1	TRBV5-4	.	TRBJ1-5	TGTGCCAGCAGCTTTCCCGGACAGGGGTATCTGCCCCAGCATTTT	CASSFPGQGYLPQHF
.	TRBV11-2	.	TRBJ1-4	TGTGCCAGCAGCTGGGACGGGACCAAGAATGAAAAACTGTTTTTT	CASSWDGTKNEKLFF
.	TRBV29-1	once	TRBJ2-2	TGCAGCGTCGGCGGGGCCACCGGGGAGCTGTTTTTT	CSVGGATGELFF
TRBD2	TRBV19	.	TRBJ2-5	TGTGCCAGTAGTTATCCAACCATAACAGAGCTAGCGGGAGGGCCGGGGGAGACCCAGTACTTC	CASSYPTITELAGGPGETQYF
.	TRBV5-1	.	TRBJ2-5	TGCGCCAGCAGTGGCTACGGGGGAATCCAAGAGACCCAGTACTTC	CASSGYGGIQETQYF
.	TRBV7-2	.	TRBJ2-3	TGTGCCAGCAGCTTAGAGGGGGGCGGAGATACGCAGTATTTT	CASSLEGGGDTQYF
TRBD1	TRBV6-7	.	TRBJ2-2	TGTGCCAGCATGGGACAGGAGAACACCGGGGAGCTGTTTTTT	CASMGQENTGELFF
TRBD1	TRBV5-1	.	TRBJ2-2	TGCGCCAGCAGCTTACAGGGGTACACCGGGGAGCTGTTTTTT	CASSLQGYTGELFF
TRBD1	TRBV15	.	TRBJ2-7	TGTGCCACCAGCTTCCAGGGGGCTTCTTACGAGCAGTACTTC	CATSFQGASYEQYF
.	TRBV6-5	.	TRBJ1-5	TGTGCCAGCAGCCCCGGGGGGGGGCGAGATCAGCCCCAGCATTTT	CASSPGGGRDQPQHF
.	TRBV6-6	once	TRBJ2-2	TGTGCCAGCAGTTACCGGGCACAGGCGGCCGGGGAGCTGTTTTTT	CASSYRAQAAGELFF
.	TRBV6-6	.	TRBJ1-2	TGTGCCAGCAGTACAACAGGGTCCCAAGGCTACACCTTC	CASSTTGSQGYTF
.	TRBV5-4	few	TRBJ1-4	TGTGCCAGCAGCCCAAAGTTAGGATTTGAAAAACTGTTTTTT	CASSPKLGFEKLFF
TRBD2	TRBV7-2	.	TRBJ2-7	TGTGCCAGCAGCTCAAGTCTAGCGGAGCCCTACGAGCAGTACTTC	CASSSSLAEPYEQYF
TRBD2	TRBV5-1	once	TRBJ2-5	TGCGCCAGCAGCCCCGGGACTAGCGGGGGGCGGGGCCAAGAGACCCAGTACTTC	CASSPGTSGGRGQETQYF
.	TRBV23-1	.	TRBJ2-7	TGCGCCAGCACGCCGAGAGGGGGGTTTTTAAGTTCCTACGAGCAGTACTTC	CASTPRGGFLSSYEQYF
.	TRBV30	.	TRBJ1-1	TGTGCCTGGAGTGATATTGGCTTTGAAGCTTTCTTT	CAWSDIGFEAFF
.	TRBV27	.	TRBJ2-6	TGTGCCAGTCTTGGGTGGGCTTCTGGGGCCAACGTCCTGACTTTC	CASLGWASGANVLTF
TRBD1	TRBV10-3	.	TRBJ2-1	TGTGCCATCAGCGACAGGGTTCCCAATGAGCAGTTCTTC	CAISDRVPNEQFF
.	TRBV11-1	.	TRBJ2-7	TGTGCCAGCAGCCTGGGTCACCCTTCTCTCTACGAGCAGTACTTC	CASSLGHPSLYEQYF
.	TRBV7-3	.	TRBJ2-3	TGTGCCAGCAGCCTGACCGGCACAGATACGCAGTATTTT	CASSLTGTDTQYF
.	TRBV5-3	.	TRBJ1-4	TGTGCCAGAAGCTTGAAGGGACTGTATAATGAAAAACTGTTTTTT	CARSLKGLYNEKLFF
.	TRBV28	.	TRBJ2-2	TGTGCCAGCAGCGGATCAGACCGCCTCACCGGGGAGCTGTTTTTT	CASSGSDRLTGELFF
.	TRBV5-1	.	TRBJ1-1	TGCGCCAGCAGCTACGACCTAGGCACTGAAGCTTTCTTT	CASSYDLGTEAFF
.	TRBV10-3	.	TRBJ1-1	TGTGCCATCAGTGAAAGCAGCAACACTGAAGCTTTCTTT	CAISESSNTEAFF
.	TRBV6-1	.	TRBJ1-2	TGTGCCAGCAGTGAGGTCGTCGGCTTCTATGGCTACACCTTC	CASSEVVGFYGYTF
.	TRBV5-6	.	TRBJ2-7	TGTGCCAGCAGCTTGCTTTGGTTAACCGAGCAGTACTTC	CASSLLWLTEQYF
.	TRBV5-1	few	TRBJ1-1	TGCGCCAGCAGCTCTTCAGGGGACACTGAAGCTTTCTTT	CASSSSGDTEAFF